The T cell receptor beta chain described here comes from a study of blood T cell repertoires in COVID-19. Study at large: Acute and convalescent COVID-19 samples came from the United States, Italy and Spain. T cells, B-cell-depleted T cells, or PBMCs provided the cDNA or gDNA that served as material.

A note on this clone: The sample holds other DNA sequences that translate to the same CDR3.

Germline V gives CDR1 SGHVS, CDR2 FQNEAQ. This CDR3 has 15 amino acids. Deletions cut 1 base from V and 3 bases from J, with 10 bases between. In the authors' workflow: By means of reference gene primer amplification, nucleated cell counts were estimated. The protocol was immunoSEQ multiplex PCR, while the TCRdb copy is restricted to in-frame clones and leaves out a portion. Clone size and V and J calls were adopted from that table, with D and trimming inferred from the DNA. In the table there are fewer than 250,000 clones, approximately 91% of which are singletons. The sequenced sample was peripheral blood. The clonotype was recovered from a woman in her 40s with acute or convalescent COVID-19. V usage is TRBV7-8 and J usage is TRBJ1-5, with D unresolved. The CDR3 DNA reads as TGTGCCAGCAGCTTAGTCCCGGGTAACAATCAGCCCCAGCATTTT. It encodes CASSLVPGNNQPQHF.